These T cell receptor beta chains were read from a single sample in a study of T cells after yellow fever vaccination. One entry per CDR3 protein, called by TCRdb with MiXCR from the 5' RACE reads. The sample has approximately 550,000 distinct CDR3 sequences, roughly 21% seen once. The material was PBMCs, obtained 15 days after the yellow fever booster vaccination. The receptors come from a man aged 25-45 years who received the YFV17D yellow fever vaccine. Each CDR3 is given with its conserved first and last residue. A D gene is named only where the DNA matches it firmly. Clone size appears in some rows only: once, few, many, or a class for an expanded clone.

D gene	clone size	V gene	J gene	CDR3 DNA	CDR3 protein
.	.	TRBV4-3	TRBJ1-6	TGCGCCAGCAGCCAAGGGGGGGTTTCACCCCTCCACTTT	CASSQGGVSPLHF
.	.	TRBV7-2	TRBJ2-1	TGTGCCAGCAGCTTAGCCAGCGAGTCGTTGCAGTTCTTC	CASSLASESLQFF
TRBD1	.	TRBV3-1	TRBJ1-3	TGTGCCAGCAGCCAACTAGGACAGGGCTCTGGAAACACCATATATTTT	CASSQLGQGSGNTIYF
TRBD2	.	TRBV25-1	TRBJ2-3	TGTGCCAGCAGTGAAAATCCGACTAGCCCAGACCCAGATACGCAGTATTTT	CASSENPTSPDPDTQYF
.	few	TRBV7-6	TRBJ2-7	TGTGCCAGCAGCCCAGGACCGTCGGGTGAGCAGTACTTC	CASSPGPSGEQYF
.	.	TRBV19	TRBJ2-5	TGTGCCAGTAGTAACTCCCTCCAAGAGACCCAGTACTTC	CASSNSLQETQYF
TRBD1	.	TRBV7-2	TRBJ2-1	TGTGCCACCCGATTCTTCGGGACAGGGGGCGGGGATGAGCAGTTCTTC	CATRFFGTGGGDEQFF
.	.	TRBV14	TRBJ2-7	TGTGCCAGCAGCCCTACGGAGGGGGCCATCTACGAGCAGTACTTC	CASSPTEGAIYEQYF
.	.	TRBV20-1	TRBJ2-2	TGCAGTGCTAGAGCTAGTACCGGGGAGCTGTTTTTT	CSARASTGELFF
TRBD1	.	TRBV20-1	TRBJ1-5	TGCAGTGCTAGAGATATAAGGGGGCCTCAGCCCCAGCATTTT	CSARDIRGPQPQHF
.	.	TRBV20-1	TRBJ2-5	TGCAGTGCTTTACTAGTGGGCCAAGAGACCCAGTACTTC	CSALLVGQETQYF
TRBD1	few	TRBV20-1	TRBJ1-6	TGCAGTGCTAGAGTAACGACAGGGGTGGATAATTCACCCCTCCACTTT	CSARVTTGVDNSPLHF
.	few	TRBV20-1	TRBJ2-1	TGCAGTGCTAGAGTGGACAGTCAGTTCTTC	CSARVDSQFF
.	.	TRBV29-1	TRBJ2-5	TGCAGCGGGCGGGACGGTGGGGAGACCCAGTACTTC	CSGRDGGETQYF
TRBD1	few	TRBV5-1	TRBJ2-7	TGCGCCAGCAGCGGGACAGGGCTCTACGAGCAGTACTTC	CASSGTGLYEQYF
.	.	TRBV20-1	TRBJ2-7	TGCAGTGCTTACCCACCTACCGGGACGGATGCCTACGAGCAGTACTTC	CSAYPPTGTDAYEQYF
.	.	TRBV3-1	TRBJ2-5	TGTGCCAGCAGCCCAGGGCCCGGTGAAGAGACCCAGTACTTC	CASSPGPGEETQYF
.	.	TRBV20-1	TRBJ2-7	TGCAGTGCCTTGAGGACTTCAAATTACGAGCAGTACTTC	CSALRTSNYEQYF
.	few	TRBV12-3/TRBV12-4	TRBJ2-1	TGTGCCAGCAGTTTTCGCGCCCAATCCTACAATGAGCAGTTCTTC	CASSFRAQSYNEQFF
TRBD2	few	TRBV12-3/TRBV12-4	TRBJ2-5	TGTGCCAGCAGTTCCGGACTAGCGGGAGGGCCGCGGGAGACCCAGTACTTC	CASSSGLAGGPRETQYF
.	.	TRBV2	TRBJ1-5	TGTGCCAGCAGCTTTGGACGGATCAATCAGCCCCAGCATTTT	CASSFGRINQPQHF
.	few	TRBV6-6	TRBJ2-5	TGTGCCAGCAGTTACCTTGATGAGACCCAGTACTTC	CASSYLDETQYF
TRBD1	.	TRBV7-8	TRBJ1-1	TGTGCCAGCAGCTTCGGGACAGGGCGGTCGGGCACTGAAGCTTTCTTT	CASSFGTGRSGTEAFF
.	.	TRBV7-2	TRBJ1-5	TGTGCCAGCAGCTTAGGAGCCTCTGAGTTTCAGCCCCAGCATTTT	CASSLGASEFQPQHF
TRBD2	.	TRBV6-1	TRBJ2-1	TGTGCCAGCCACCAACTAGCGGGACACTCCTACAATGAGCAGTTCTTC	CASHQLAGHSYNEQFF
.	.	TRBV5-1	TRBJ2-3	TGCGCCAGCAGCTTGGCGGGCCTGACCCTCACAGATACGCAGTATTTT	CASSLAGLTLTDTQYF
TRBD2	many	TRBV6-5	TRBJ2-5	TGTGCCAGCAGCGGGAGGAAAGAGACCCAGTACTTC	CASSGRKETQYF
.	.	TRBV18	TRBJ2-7	TGTGCCAGCTCACCTGGGAACGGCTACGAGCAGTACTTC	CASSPGNGYEQYF
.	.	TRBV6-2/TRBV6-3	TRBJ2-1	TGTGCCAGCAGTTTTCTTAGGAATAATGAGCAGTTCTTC	CASSFLRNNEQFF
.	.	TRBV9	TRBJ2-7	TGTGCCAGCAGCGCGGGTGTCGGCGAGCAGTACTTC	CASSAGVGEQYF
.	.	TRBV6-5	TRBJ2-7	TGTGCCAGCCATTGGGGGAGCCAGCAGTACTTC	CASHWGSQQYF
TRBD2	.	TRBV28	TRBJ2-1	TGTGCCAGTCTTCCACCGGCTAGCGGGGACTACAATGAGCAGTTCTTC	CASLPPASGDYNEQFF
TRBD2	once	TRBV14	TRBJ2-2	TGTGCCAGCAGCCGTACTAGCGGGAGTGTCGGGGAGCTGTTTTTT	CASSRTSGSVGELFF
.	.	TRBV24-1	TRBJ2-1	TGTGCCACCAGTGATTTTGAGAGGGAAGAGCAGTTCTTC	CATSDFEREEQFF
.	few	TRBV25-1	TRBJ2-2	TGTGCCAGCAGTGGGGGGACCGCAGCAATCGGGGAGCTGTTTTTT	CASSGGTAAIGELFF
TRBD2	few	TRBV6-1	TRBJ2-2	TGTGCCAGCACTCCCGTTCGAAAGCGGGAGGGACCCCCCGGGGAGCTGTTTTTT	CASTPVRKREGPPGELFF
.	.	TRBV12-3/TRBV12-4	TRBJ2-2	TGTGCCGTATCCCCCCCAGCGGCGAACACCGGGGAGCTGTTTTTT	CAVSPPAANTGELFF
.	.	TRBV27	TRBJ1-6	TGTGCCAGCAGTTTCTGGCAGAATAATTCACCCCTCCACTTT	CASSFWQNNSPLHF
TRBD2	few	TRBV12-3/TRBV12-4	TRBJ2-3	TGTGCCAGCAGGCCGGCTAGCGGGAGTTTCGATACGCAGTATTTT	CASRPASGSFDTQYF
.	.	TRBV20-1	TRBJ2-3	TGCACTTCCGGGGGTAGTACAGATACGCAGTATTTT	CTSGGSTDTQYF
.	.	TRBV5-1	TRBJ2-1	TGCGCCAGCAGCAAGACTGGGGAGCAGTTCTTC	CASSKTGEQFF
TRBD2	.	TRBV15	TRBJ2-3	TGTGCCACAACACTAGCGGGAGGCGCGTATACGCAGTATTTT	CATTLAGGAYTQYF
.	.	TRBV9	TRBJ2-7	TGTGCCAGCAGCGTACCTCGGGGGTCCAGATCCTACGAGCAGTACTTC	CASSVPRGSRSYEQYF
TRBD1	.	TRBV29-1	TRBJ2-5	TGCAGCGTGAGGGACAGGGGGAAAGAGACCCAGTACTTC	CSVRDRGKETQYF
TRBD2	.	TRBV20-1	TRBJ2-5	TGCAGTGCTAGAGTCGCTAGCGGGAGTTCAGAGACCCAGTACTTC	CSARVASGSSETQYF
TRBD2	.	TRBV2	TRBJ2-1	TGTGCCAGCAGCGCCGATAGCGGGAGGGTCAATGAGCAGTTCTTC	CASSADSGRVNEQFF